This T cell receptor beta chain emerged from a study of control samples from healthy donors and cancer patients. Clones were sequenced by immunoSEQ multiplex PCR, and TCRdb holds only the in-frame ones, with some missing. The sample table includes approximately 190,000 clones. Trimming took 10 bases from V and 4 from J, leaving 14 bases between them. Germline CDR1 reads WSHSY; CDR2 reads SAAADI. This CDR3 is 12 amino acids long. The sequence was obtained from a young woman in good health. The chain links TRBV10-2 to TRBJ2-7; tentative D call: TRBD1 (7 bases). The sample comprised blood. The CDR3 protein is CATKPGGYEQYF. CDR3 in DNA: TGCGCCACTAAGCCAGGGGGGTACGAGCAGTACTTC.